The source of this TCR beta chain is a study of prognosis after radiotherapy for stage I lung cancer. This clonotype was observed at least ten times. From genomic DNA, two-round multiplex PCR was used to amplify TCR beta CDR3. The first PCR round targeted every TRBV and TRBJ gene with specific primers. TCRdb passed the multiplex PCR reads through MiXCR, listing each CDR3 protein once. The table lists over 15,000 distinct CDR3 sequences, just under 45% of them singletons, with around 44% in the top ten. The clonotype was recovered from a donor aged 50 or older with non-small cell lung cancer. The source was PBMCs, collected before or after stereotactic body radiation therapy (not recorded which).

Here the CDR3 reads CASSPRDLRATEAFF. CDR3 bases: TGTGCCAGCAGCCCTAGGGACCTGCGGGCTACTGAAGCTTTCTTT. This chain joins TRBV7-9 and TRBJ1-1, with a possible D match to TRBD1 (5 bases). The CDR3 covers 15 residues. V was trimmed by 5 bases and J by 5 bases, leaving 18 bases between them. The germline CDR1 and CDR2 sequences are SEHNR and FQNEAQ (reference sequence).